The entry below describes one T cell receptor (beta chain). Its antigen is still unknown. The data were taken from a study of CXCR3-negative and CXCR3-positive naive CD8 T cells. The CDR3 spans 11 residues. CDR1 and CDR2 from the germline V gene are SQVTM and ANQGSEA. Each CD8+ T cell subset was flow-sorted in triplicate. Every sort contained 250,000 to 300,000 cells. The method, 5' RACE with UMI labels, was used to prepare the TRB cDNA libraries. TCRdb reanalyzed the 5' RACE reads, giving one entry per CDR3 protein sequence and no DNA. The listing records tens of thousands of distinct CDR3 sequences. General study results and limits: TRB CDR3s of CXCR3-positive naive cells were more hydrophobic than those of CXCR3-negative naive cells. After cryopreservation, CXCR3 expression dropped partially; most assays used fresh PBMCs.

The TCR sequence derives from a human donor in good health. Some clones in this sample may be carry-over from other donors' samples. Sequencing input: naive CXCR3+ CD8+ T cells from blood. This sample's subset: CD45RO-CCR7+CD27+CD95- naive CD8+ T cells expressing CXCR3 (TNR3+). The chain couples TRBV29-1 to TRBJ2-1. The CDR3 protein is CSVEPNNEQFF.